This TCR beta chain is drawn from a study of T cells in women clearing cervical HPV infection. HPV was found by MY09/MY11 PCR and dot-blot genotyping. The assay was immunoSEQ multiplex PCR, and TCRdb's table has in-frame clones only and misses some. This repertoire includes roughly 35,000 clones. The study's findings and limits: Effector/memory and HPV-specific T cells were not isolated, and association timing is unknown.

Details on this clone: The antigen remains unidentified. Coverage ceases 3 residues before the CDR3 finishes, and the germline J gene fills in the end.

The CDR3 is 13 amino acids. V lost 5 bases and J lost 6, with 13 bases in between. CDR1 is DFQATT and CDR2 is SNEGSKA in the germline V gene (reference sequence). The chain couples TRBV20-1 to TRBJ1-4, with D possibly being TRBD1 (5 bases). The sequencing input was blood buffy coat. This sequence was found in a woman aged 18-70 years with a cervical HPV16 infection that either progressed to CIN3+ or cleared (not recorded which). The CDR3 DNA, read in part, is TGCAGTGCTCACAGGAGGTCGGATGAAAAA. Translation: CSAHRRSDEK. The entire CDR3 protein is CSAHRRSDEKLFF.